These 32 T cell receptor beta chains originate from one sample sequenced in a study of vaccination and CD4 T cells after COVID-19. MiXCR was run by TCRdb on the PCR reads, yielding one entry per CDR3 protein. The sample contains 35,000 to 45,000 distinct CDR3 sequences, approximately 40% of which appear only once. Time point indicated: late sampling 161 to 241 days after vaccination in three convalescent patients. The material sequenced was CD4+ T cells from blood, taken about 7 months after SARS-CoV-2 vaccination. The receptors were sampled from a human donor who had recovered from COVID-19.

This clonotype was seen a handful of times. This chain connects TRBV24-1 to TRBJ2-1, with 13 bases fitting TRBD2. Germline-derived CDR1 and CDR2 are KGHDR and SFDVKD. Trimming took 5 bases from V and 7 from J; bases not matched to a gene: 7. The CDR3 length is 16 residues. The CDR3 is CATSAMTTSGRNEQFF. CDR3 bases: TGTGCCACCAGTGCCATGACGACTAGCGGGAGGAATGAGCAGTTCTTC.

This clonotype was detected only a few times. Here the CDR3 reads CASGLAGGSQPETQYF. The DNA of the CDR3 is TGTGCCAGCGGACTAGCGGGAGGTTCCCAGCCGGAGACCCAGTACTTC. The chain combines TRBV19 with TRBJ2-5; 14 bases line up with TRBD2. With V trimmed by 9 bases and J by 5 bases, 11 bases remained unmatched. Germline CDR1 LNHDA, CDR2 SQIVND (reference sequence). The CDR3 runs to 16 residues.

The rearrangement joins TRBV12-3 or TRBV12-4 to TRBJ1-6, with no clear D. CDR3 length equals 13 residues. Trimming left V 5 bases short and J 8 bases short, with 10 bases between. CDR3 in DNA: TGTGCCAGCAGTCATAGGGATTATTCACCCCTCCACTTT. Protein: CASSHRDYSPLHF.

This clonotype was seen a handful of times. The chain employs TRBV6-1 and TRBJ2-1; no definite D call. The length of the CDR3 is 11 residues. The germline gives CDR1 MNHNS, CDR2 SASEGT. V was pared by 8 bases and J by 10 bases, with 12 bases between. The CDR3 loop reads CASGKGREQFF. The DNA for the CDR3 is TGTGCCAGCGGGAAGGGTCGGGAGCAGTTCTTC.

The rearrangement joins TRBV19 to TRBJ1-2; TRBD1 might be the D (6 bases). This CDR3 has 15 amino acids. V gave up 9 bases and J gave up 3 bases, with 20 bases separating them. Germline CDR1 is LNHDA and CDR2 is SQIVND (reference sequence). CDR3 sequence: CASTPRGARDYGYTF. CDR3 nucleotide sequence: TGTGCCAGCACACCTCGGGGGGCGCGTGACTATGGCTACACCTTC.

This clonotype has more than one count but fewer than ten. This chain uses TRBV6-1 with TRBJ1-1, with D unresolved. The CDR3 is 13 amino acids. V lost 8 bases, J lost 1 base, and 11 bases lay in between. The V gene's germline CDR1 is MNHNS and CDR2 SASEGT. The CDR3 here is CASLHTTNTEAFF. CDR3 nucleotides: TGTGCCAGCCTTCATACAACGAACACTGAAGCTTTCTTT.

The rearrangement joins TRBV11-2 to TRBJ2-7; TRBD2 agrees at 14 bases. The CDR3 totals 15 residues. Looked up from germline, CDR1 is SGHAT and CDR2 is FQNNGV. V lost 4 bases and J lost 7; bases outside the gene matches: 6. CDR3 protein: CASSSGLAGVREQYF. As DNA, the CDR3 is TGTGCCAGCAGCTCGGGACTAGCGGGAGTACGGGAGCAGTACTTC.

The sample holds a few counts of this clonotype. The V and J genes are TRBV6-1 and TRBJ2-5, with D unresolved. Germline V gene lookup returns CDR1 MNHNS and CDR2 SASEGT. V lost 6 bases and J 3 bases, leaving 11 bases between the germline ends. The CDR3 loop spans 13 amino acids. CDR3 bases: TGTGCCAGCAGGAGAGATCGCAAAGAGACCCAGTACTTC. It translates to CASRRDRKETQYF.

V gene TRBV20-1 combines with J gene TRBJ2-7, with D possibly matching TRBD1 (5 bases). CDR1 DFQATT and CDR2 SNEGSKA come from the germline V gene (reference sequence). Trimming removed 6 bases from V and 5 bases from J, with 20 bases in between. CDR3 length equals 14 residues. The CDR3 DNA reads as TGCAGTGCCCCAAAGGGGCGGACCGTTGACGAGCAGTACTTC. It is translated as CSAPKGRTVDEQYF.

The chain uses TRBV20-1 and TRBJ2-5; the D is unclear. V was trimmed by 4 bases and J by 2 bases, leaving 5 bases between them. This CDR3 is built from 11 residues. In germline, CDR1 is DFQATT, CDR2 SNEGSKA (reference sequence). DNA of the CDR3: TGCAGTGCTAACAGACAAGAGACCCAGTACTTC. Protein: CSANRQETQYF.

This clonotype was detected a few times. The chain recombines TRBV2 with TRBJ1-5; 8 nucleotides align to TRBD1. CDR1 and CDR2 (germline): SNHLY, FYNNEI. The CDR3 totals 13 residues. V lost 7 bases and J lost 3; bases outside the gene matches: 2. CDR3 protein: CASNRGANQPQHF. The CDR3 DNA reads TGTGCCAGCAACAGGGGGGCCAATCAGCCCCAGCATTTT.

The chain recombines TRBV7-3 with TRBJ2-3; 10 bases fit TRBD2. V lost 2 bases and J lost 1; bases outside the gene matches: 0. This CDR3 is 15 amino acids long. CDR1 and CDR2 (germline): SGHTA, FQGTGA. This CDR3 reads CASSLLAGGTDTQYF. In DNA form, the CDR3 reads TGTGCCAGCAGCTTACTAGCGGGAGGCACAGATACGCAGTATTTT.

The V and J genes are TRBV20-1 and TRBJ2-7, with 14 bases that match TRBD2. With 6 bases clipped from V and 2 bases from J, the junction kept 12 bases outside the gene matches. This CDR3 is 17 amino acids long. The germline gives CDR1 DFQATT, CDR2 SNEGSKA (reference sequence). DNA of the CDR3: TGCAGTGCCGCAGGCTCGGGACTAGCGGGAGTCCCCTACGAGCAGTACTTC. Encoded protein: CSAAGSGLAGVPYEQYF.

This clonotype was picked up one time. The chain couples TRBV2 to TRBJ2-7; 7 positions match TRBD2. This CDR3 contains 13 residues. J lost 3 bases, V lost 7 bases, and 6 bases had no gene match. CDR1 is SNHLY and CDR2 is FYNNEI in the germline V gene. This CDR3 is CASIAGAVYEQYF. CDR3 nucleotide sequence: TGTGCCAGCATTGCGGGAGCCGTCTACGAGCAGTACTTC.

This rearrangement joins TRBV4-1 to TRBJ1-2; 7 positions match TRBD1. Germline V gene sequence: CDR1 MGHRA, CDR2 YSYEKL. There are 15 residues in the CDR3. After removal of 0 bases from V and 8 bases from J, the junction contained 9 bases not matched to a gene. The CDR3 here is CASSQDLTGADGYTF. The CDR3 DNA follows: TGCGCCAGCAGCCAAGATTTAACAGGGGCGGACGGCTACACCTTC.

This sequence joins TRBV6-2 or TRBV6-3 and TRBJ1-1; 9 bases fit TRBD1. The germline gives CDR1 MNHEY, CDR2 SVGEGT. After removal of 4 bases from V and 1 base from J, the junction contained 7 bases not matched to a gene. This CDR3 has 16 residues. The DNA of the CDR3 is TGTGCCAGCAGTTCCGGACAGGGGATGGGGAACACTGAAGCTTTCTTT. Protein product: CASSSGQGMGNTEAFF.

The J gene is TRBJ2-7, the V gene TRBV6-1, with D uncertain. Germline V lookup: CDR1 MNHNS, CDR2 SASEGT. Trimming pared 8 bases from V and 6 bases from J, leaving 14 bases between. This CDR3 contains 12 residues. The CDR3 coding sequence is TGTGCCAGCCCCACCTACACGGGCGAGCAGTACTTC. Translation: CASPTYTGEQYF.

V and J are TRBV15 and TRBJ2-1; possibly TRBD2 for D (6 bases). The CDR3 loop spans 15 amino acids. The germline gives CDR1 LNHNV, CDR2 YYDKDF (reference sequence). Trimming left V 0 bases short and J 8 bases short, with 14 bases between. CDR3 nucleotides: TGTGCCACCAGCAGAGAAGACGGCGGGAACCATGAGCAGTTCTTC. Amino acids: CATSREDGGNHEQFF.

The chain couples TRBV11-2 to TRBJ2-5; 7 bases are a match to TRBD1. Germline V gives CDR1 SGHAT, CDR2 FQNNGV. The CDR3 length is 14 residues. Trimming cost V 4 bases and J 1 base; bases outside gene matches: 3. CDR3 residues: CASSYRTGQETQYF. CDR3 bases: TGTGCCAGCAGCTACCGGACAGGCCAAGAGACCCAGTACTTC.

This clonotype was detected only a few times. This sequence joins TRBV7-9 and TRBJ2-3; 8 bases align to TRBD2. V gave up 4 bases and J gave up 8 bases; unmatched junction bases: 17. Germline values: CDR1 SEHNR, CDR2 FQNEAQ (reference sequence). CDR3 length: 17 amino acids. The CDR3 bases are TGTGCCAGCAGCTCCCGGGGGGCGGGAGGACTCCAAGGTACGCAGTATTTT. Residues: CASSSRGAGGLQGTQYF.

The chain recombines TRBV6-1 with TRBJ2-1; the match to TRBD2 covers 15 bases. Germline V gene data show CDR1 as MNHNS and CDR2 as SASEGT. This CDR3 contains 18 residues. Germline trimming cut 6 bases from V and 3 bases from J; bases unmatched to any gene: 9. Here the CDR3 reads CASSKTGLAGGLYNEQFF. The CDR3 DNA reads TGTGCCAGCAGCAAAACAGGACTAGCGGGAGGGCTCTACAATGAGCAGTTCTTC.

This chain joins TRBV20-1 and TRBJ2-7; D is ambiguous. Per germline, CDR1 DFQATT and CDR2 SNEGSKA (reference sequence). V lost 6 bases to trimming and J lost 3 bases, with 12 bases between them. This CDR3 contains 12 residues. CDR3 sequence: CSAPSANYEQYF. In nucleotides, the CDR3 is TGCAGTGCCCCCTCGGCGAACTACGAGCAGTACTTC.

About this clonotype: The CDR3 does not close with the conserved phenylalanine or tryptophan, likely indicating a read error. V and J are TRBV7-9 and TRBJ2-3; D is perhaps TRBD1 (5 bases). From germline, CDR1 is SEHNR and CDR2 FQNEAQ (reference sequence). Trimming took 3 bases from V and 2 from J, leaving 15 bases between them. The CDR3 is 16 residues long. This CDR3 is CASSFPAGINTDTQYL. CDR3 DNA: TGTGCCAGCAGCTTTCCAGCAGGGATAAACACAGATACGCAGTATCTT.

This clonotype was seen just once. The V gene is TRBV5-1, the J gene TRBJ2-5; D might be TRBD2 (6 bases). The CDR3 is 15 amino acids. CDR1 is SGHRS, CDR2 YFSETQ, per germline. The V gene lost 4 bases and the J gene lost 5 bases, with 18 bases spanning the gap. Here the CDR3 reads CASSPGGASQETQYF. The CDR3 coding sequence is TGCGCCAGCAGCCCGGGCGGGGCCTCCCAGGAGACCCAGTACTTC.

The chain uses TRBV5-6 and TRBJ2-7, with 11 bases identical to TRBD2. Germline assignment: CDR1 SGHDT and CDR2 YYEEEE. CDR3 size: 15 residues. Trimming at V came to 3 bases and at J to 5 bases, leaving 7 bases not matched to a gene. This chain's CDR3 is CASSSLAGGVNEQYF. CDR3 bases: TGTGCCAGCAGCTCTCTAGCGGGAGGAGTCAACGAGCAGTACTTC.

The CDR3 bases are TGTGCCAGCAGTCCTACAGGGTACTCCTATAATTCACCCCTCCACTTT. Encoded protein: CASSPTGYSYNSPLHF. The chain links TRBV6-1 to TRBJ1-6, with a possible D match to TRBD1 (6 bases). There are 16 residues in the CDR3. Trimming pared 5 bases from V and 0 bases from J, leaving 11 bases between. CDR1 is MNHNS, CDR2 SASEGT, per germline.

The rearrangement joins TRBV28 to TRBJ2-7; possible D gene TRBD1, 5 bases. Trimming took 2 bases from V and 2 from J, leaving 10 bases between them. Germline CDR1 and CDR2: MDHEN and SYDVKM. The CDR3 has 14 residues. The CDR3 DNA sequence: TGTGCCAGCAGTTTAAGTGGGGCAGCCTACGAGCAGTACTTC. Protein product: CASSLSGAAYEQYF.

The sample holds a few counts of this clonotype. The rearrangement joins TRBV27 to TRBJ2-1, with TRBD2 matching 7 bases. Germline V gene data show CDR1 as MNHEY and CDR2 as SMNVEV (reference sequence). This CDR3 spans 14 amino acids. The junction had 8 bases not matched to a gene; V was cut back by 6 bases and J by 6 bases. The CDR3 region has the DNA TGTGCCAGCAGCGCCGGGACTACCTCCAATGAGCAGTTCTTC. Amino acid sequence: CASSAGTTSNEQFF.

This chain links TRBV2 with TRBJ2-5; D is undetermined. V was pared by 4 bases and J by 5 bases, with 14 bases between. CDR3 length equals 14 residues. Germline V lookup: CDR1 SNHLY, CDR2 FYNNEI. CDR3 in amino acids: CASSGTPGTETQYF. CDR3 nucleotide sequence: TGTGCCAGCAGTGGTACCCCCGGAACGGAGACCCAGTACTTC.

This chain uses TRBV15 with TRBJ2-1, with D maybe TRBD2 (6 bases). The germline V gene has CDR1 LNHNV and CDR2 YYDKDF (reference sequence). V was trimmed by 0 bases and J by 3 bases, leaving 9 bases between them. The CDR3 sequence is 15 residues long. In DNA, the CDR3 is TGTGCCACCAGCAGAGATTTGCGGGACTACAATGAGCAGTTCTTC. Residues: CATSRDLRDYNEQFF. The full variable domain, its missing parts supplied by reference TRBV15 and TRBJ2-1, is DAMVIQNPRYQVTQFGKPVTLSCSQTLNHNVMYWYQQKSSQAPKLLFHYYDKDFNNEADTPDNFQSRRPNTSFCFLDIRSPGLGDTAMYLCATSRDLRDYNEQFFGPGTRLTVL.

This rearrangement joins TRBV24-1 to TRBJ2-5; no firm D call. Trimming shortened V by 0 bases and J by 4 bases, and 5 bases separated the two germline ends. This CDR3 region has 13 residues. CDR1 is KGHDR, CDR2 SFDVKD, per germline. The CDR3 DNA sequence: TGTGCCACCAGTGATTTGATGGGAGAGACCCAGTACTTC. Amino acids: CATSDLMGETQYF.

This clonotype showed up just once. The rearrangement joins TRBV6-4 to TRBJ2-4, with a weak D call TRBD1 (5 bases). Per the germline V gene, CDR1 is MRHNA and CDR2 is SNTAGT. The CDR3 runs 16 residues. Trimming removed 6 bases at V and 0 bases at J, with 15 bases between. CDR3 protein: CASRGRTALAKNIQYF. For the CDR3, the DNA is TGTGCCAGCAGGGGGCGGACGGCCCTAGCCAAAAACATTCAGTACTTC.